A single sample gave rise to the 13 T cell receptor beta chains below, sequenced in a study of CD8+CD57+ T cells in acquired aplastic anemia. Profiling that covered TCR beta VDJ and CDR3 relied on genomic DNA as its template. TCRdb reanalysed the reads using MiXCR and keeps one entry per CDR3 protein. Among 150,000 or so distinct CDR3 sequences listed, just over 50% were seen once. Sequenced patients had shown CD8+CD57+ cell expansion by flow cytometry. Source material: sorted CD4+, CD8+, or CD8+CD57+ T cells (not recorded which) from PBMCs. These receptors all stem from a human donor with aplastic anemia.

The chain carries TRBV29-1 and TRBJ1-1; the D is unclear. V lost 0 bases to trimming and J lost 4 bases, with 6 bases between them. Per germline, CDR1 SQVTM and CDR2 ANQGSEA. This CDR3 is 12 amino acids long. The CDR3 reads CSVEDPTTEAFF. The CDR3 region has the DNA TGCAGCGTTGAAGATCCTACCACTGAAGCTTTCTTT.

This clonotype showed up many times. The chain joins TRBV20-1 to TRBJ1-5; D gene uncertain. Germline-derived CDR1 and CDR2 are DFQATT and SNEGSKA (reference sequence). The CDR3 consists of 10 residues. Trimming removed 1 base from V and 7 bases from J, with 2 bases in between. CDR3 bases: TGCAGTGCTAGAGTCCAGCCCCAGCATTTT. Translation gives CSARVQPQHF.

Here the CDR3 reads CAISERVSSYEQYF. CDR3 DNA sequence: TGTGCCATCAGTGAACGGGTTAGCTCCTACGAGCAGTACTTC. This sequence joins TRBV10-3 and TRBJ2-7; no clear D gene. This CDR3 comprises 14 residues. Trimming pared 3 bases from V and 0 bases from J, leaving 9 bases between. Germline CDR1 and CDR2: ENHRY and SYGVKD.

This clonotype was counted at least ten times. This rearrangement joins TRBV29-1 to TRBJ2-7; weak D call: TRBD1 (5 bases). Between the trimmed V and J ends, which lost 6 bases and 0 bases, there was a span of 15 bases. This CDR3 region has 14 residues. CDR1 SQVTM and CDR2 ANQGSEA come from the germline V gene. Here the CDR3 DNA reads TGCAGCGTCGGCAGGGCGGTCGGCTCCTACGAGCAGTACTTC. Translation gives CSVGRAVGSYEQYF.

In nucleotides, the CDR3 is TGTGCCAGCAGCGCTAGCGGGAGGAACAATGAGCAGTTCTTC. Translated: CASSASGRNNEQFF. The chain links TRBV2 to TRBJ2-1; 11 bases match TRBD2. The CDR3 length is 14 residues. The germline V gene encodes CDR1 SNHLY and CDR2 FYNNEI. J was trimmed by 5 bases and V by 6 bases; bases with no gene match: 3.

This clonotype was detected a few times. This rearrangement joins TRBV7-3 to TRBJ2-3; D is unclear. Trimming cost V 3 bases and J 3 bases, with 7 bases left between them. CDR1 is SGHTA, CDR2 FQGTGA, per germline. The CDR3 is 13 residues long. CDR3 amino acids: CASSLGRTDTQYF. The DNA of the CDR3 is TGTGCCAGCAGCTTGGGAAGGACAGATACGCAGTATTTT.

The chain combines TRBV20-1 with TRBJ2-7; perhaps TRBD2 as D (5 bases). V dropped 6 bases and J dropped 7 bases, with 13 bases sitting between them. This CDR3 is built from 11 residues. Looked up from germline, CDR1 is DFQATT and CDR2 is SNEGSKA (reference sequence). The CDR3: CSAENRGEQYF. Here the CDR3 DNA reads TGCAGTGCGGAGAACCGGGGTGAGCAGTACTTC.

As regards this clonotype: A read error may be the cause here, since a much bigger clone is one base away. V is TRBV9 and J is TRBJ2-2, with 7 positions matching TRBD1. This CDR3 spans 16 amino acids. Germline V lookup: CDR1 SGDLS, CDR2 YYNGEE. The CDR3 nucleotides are TGTGCCGGCAGCGGAAACAGGGGCGGGAACACCGGGGAGCTGTTTTTT. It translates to CAGSGNRGGNTGELFF.

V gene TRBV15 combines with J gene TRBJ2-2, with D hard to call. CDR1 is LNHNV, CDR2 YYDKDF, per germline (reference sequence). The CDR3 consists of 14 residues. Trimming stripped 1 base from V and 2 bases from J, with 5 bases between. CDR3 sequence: CATSRGYNTGELFF. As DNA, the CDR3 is TGTGCCACCAGCAGAGGCTATAACACCGGGGAGCTGTTTTTT.

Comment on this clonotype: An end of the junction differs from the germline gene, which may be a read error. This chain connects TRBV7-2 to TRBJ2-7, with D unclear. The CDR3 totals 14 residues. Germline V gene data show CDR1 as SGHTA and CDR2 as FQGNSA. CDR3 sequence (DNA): TGCGCCAGCAGCTTCCGGGCAGTCTCCTACGAGCAGTACTTC. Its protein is CASSFRAVSYEQYF.

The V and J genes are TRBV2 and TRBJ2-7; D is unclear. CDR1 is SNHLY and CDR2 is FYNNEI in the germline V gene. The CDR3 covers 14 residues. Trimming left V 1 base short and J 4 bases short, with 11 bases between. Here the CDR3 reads CASSEGDVRYEQYF. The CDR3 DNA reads TGTGCCAGCAGTGAAGGGGATGTTAGATACGAGCAGTACTTC. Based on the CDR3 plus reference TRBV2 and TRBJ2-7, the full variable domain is EPEVTQTPSHQVTQMGQEVILRCVPISNHLYFYWYRQILGQKVEFLVSFYNNEISEKSEIFDDQFSVERPDGSNFTLKIRSTKLEDSAMYFCASSEGDVRYEQYFGPGTRLTVT.

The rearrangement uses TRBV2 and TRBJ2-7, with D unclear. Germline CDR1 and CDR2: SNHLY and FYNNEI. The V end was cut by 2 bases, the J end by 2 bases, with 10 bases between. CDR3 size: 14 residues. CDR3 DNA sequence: TGTGCCAGCAGTGAATGGGCCGAAACCTACGAGCAGTACTTC. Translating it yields CASSEWAETYEQYF.

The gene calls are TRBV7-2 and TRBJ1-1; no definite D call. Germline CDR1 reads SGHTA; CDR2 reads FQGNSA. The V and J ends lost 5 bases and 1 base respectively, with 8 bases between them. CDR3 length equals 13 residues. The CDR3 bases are TGTGCCAGCAGCCAATACAAGAACACTGAAGCTTTCTTT. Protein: CASSQYKNTEAFF.